Following are 9 T cell receptor beta chains from one sample sequenced in a study of spatial heterogeneity in lung cancer. Time point here: sample taken at primary tumor resection. Sequencing covered unsorted whole RNA taken from tumor, nontumor lung or frozen PBMC. TCRdb called the 5' RACE reads again in MiXCR, with one record for every CDR3 protein. The table shows 50,000 to 65,000 distinct CDR3 sequences, with roughly 7.5% occurring only once. Sequencing used PBMCs, obtained at surgery. Receptors originate from a female donor with early-stage non-small cell lung cancer.

This clonotype showed up many times. V and J are TRBV20-1 and TRBJ2-3; tentatively, D is TRBD2 (6 bases). There are 14 residues in the CDR3. V was pared by 4 bases and J by 1 base, with 12 bases between. Germline assignment: CDR1 DFQATT and CDR2 SNEGSKA (reference sequence). The CDR3 DNA is TGCAGTGCTATCAGGACGGGGGGCACAGATACGCAGTATTTT. As protein: CSAIRTGGTDTQYF.

This clonotype was recorded at least ten times. The V and J genes are TRBV5-1 and TRBJ2-5; no definite D call. The length of the CDR3 is 14 residues. The germline V gene encodes CDR1 SGHRS and CDR2 YFSETQ. Trimming stripped 0 bases from V and 5 bases from J, with 11 bases between. Here the CDR3 DNA reads TGCGCCAGCAGCTTGGGTTTCACTCTGGAGACCCAGTACTTC. It translates to CASSLGFTLETQYF.

This clonotype ranks as medium-sized (0.01 to 0.1%). The chain couples TRBV23-1 to TRBJ1-5, with D maybe TRBD1 (6 bases). TRBV23-1 is placed among ORFs of uncertain function. V lost 11 bases and J 2 bases, leaving 16 bases between the germline ends. This CDR3 is 14 amino acids long. The DNA of the CDR3 is TGCGCCGCGCCCTGGGGGCCATGCAATCAGCCCCAGCATTTT. Its protein product is CAAPWGPCNQPQHF.

This clonotype was counted many times. The rearrangement uses TRBV11-3 and TRBJ2-2; no clear D gene. This CDR3 spans 13 amino acids. V lost 5 bases, J lost 7 bases, and 11 bases lay in between. Germline CDR1 and CDR2: SGHNT and YENEEA. The CDR3 spells CASSPGFGGELFF. CDR3 coding DNA: TGTGCCAGCAGCCCCGGTTTCGGCGGGGAGCTGTTTTTT.

This clonotype showed up many times. The chain is built from TRBV20-1 and TRBJ2-7; 7 bases are a match to TRBD1. Germline V lookup: CDR1 DFQATT, CDR2 SNEGSKA (reference sequence). Germline trimming cut 0 bases from V and 3 bases from J; bases unmatched to any gene: 5. This CDR3 has 14 amino acids. The CDR3 sequence is CSAREQGRSYEQYF. CDR3 bases: TGCAGTGCTAGAGAACAGGGGAGAAGCTACGAGCAGTACTTC.

The DNA of the CDR3 is TGTGCCATCTCGGACCGTATCTCCTACGAGCAGTACTTC. Residues: CAISDRISYEQYF. The V and J genes are TRBV2 and TRBJ2-7; unclear D gene. V lost 10 bases and J 0 bases, leaving 13 bases between the germline ends. CDR1 is SNHLY, CDR2 FYNNEI, per germline. The CDR3 consists of 13 residues.

This clonotype was counted a few times. The gene calls are TRBV12-3 or TRBV12-4 and TRBJ2-7; D might be TRBD2 (5 bases). The CDR3 sequence is 13 residues long. Trimming took off 3 bases at V and 2 bases at J, with 8 bases between the two ends. CDR3 sequence: CASSFLATYEQYF. CDR3 coding DNA: TGTGCCAGCAGTTTTCTAGCAACCTACGAGCAGTACTTC.

This clonotype was recorded a few times. The J gene is TRBJ2-3, the V gene TRBV20-1, with D maybe TRBD2 (6 bases). CDR1 and CDR2 (germline): DFQATT, SNEGSKA (reference sequence). The CDR3 is 14 residues long. V dropped 3 bases and J dropped 3 bases, with 13 bases sitting between them. CDR3 loop: CSASLRGLTDTQYF. CDR3 DNA: TGCAGTGCTAGTCTACGGGGACTTACAGATACGCAGTATTTT.

This clonotype was observed at least ten times. V gene TRBV11-2 combines with J gene TRBJ2-7; D gene ambiguous. Between the trimmed V and J ends, which lost 2 bases and 4 bases, there was a span of 12 bases. In germline, CDR1 is SGHAT, CDR2 FQNNGV. The CDR3 extends over 14 amino acids. The CDR3 sequence is CASSLTGAVYEQYF. CDR3 bases: TGTGCCAGCAGCTTAACGGGCGCAGTATACGAGCAGTACTTC. The variable domain in full, with the rest retrieved from reference TRBV11-2 and TRBJ2-7, is EAGVAQSPRYKIIEKRQSVAFWCNPISGHATLYWYQQILGQGPKLLIQFQNNGVVDDSQLPKDRFSAERLKGVDSTLKIQPAKLEDSAVYLCASSLTGAVYEQYFGPGTRLTVT.